This entry lists 21 T cell receptor beta chains sequenced from one sample in a study of cytomegalovirus exposure and HLA in healthy donors. The study ran its PCR with 60 Vbeta and 13 Jbeta primers. The table came from immunoSEQ multiplex PCR; TCRdb's copy has only in-frame clones and leaves some out. The table includes 150,000 or so clones, 60% to 85% detected once. Specimen: PBMCs. The receptors were sampled from a woman in her forties in good health and CMV-seronegative.

In nucleotides, the CDR3 is TGTGCCAGCAGCTTATTTAGGACAGGGGGAAACACCATATATTTT. Amino acid sequence: CASSLFRTGGNTIYF. V usage is TRBV13 and J usage is TRBJ1-3, with 8 bases identical to TRBD1. This CDR3 spans 15 amino acids. From germline, CDR1 is PRHDT and CDR2 FYEKMQ (reference sequence). J gave up 4 bases and V 2 bases, and 4 bases lay outside the gene matches. The variable domain in full, completed from reference TRBV13 and TRBJ1-3, reads AAGVIQSPRHLIKEKRETATLKCYPIPRHDTVYWYQQGPGQDPQFLISFYEKMQSDKGSIPDRFSAQQFSDYHSELNMSSLELGDSALYFCASSLFRTGGNTIYFGEGSWLTVV.

The rearrangement uses TRBV7-2 and TRBJ1-2, with D perhaps TRBD1 (5 bases). Germline V CDR1 and CDR2: SGHTA, FQGNSA. V was clipped by 1 base and J by 4 bases, with 13 bases between them. The CDR3 has 15 residues. The CDR3 region has the DNA TGTGCCAGCAGCTTAGGGGTCATGGGGGGCTATGGCTACACCTTC. It encodes CASSLGVMGGYGYTF.

V gene TRBV7-2 combines with J gene TRBJ1-5; TRBD1 agrees at 7 bases. Germline loops: CDR1 SGHTA, CDR2 FQGNSA. Unmatched junction bases numbered 11, after V lost 7 bases and J lost 11 bases. CDR3 length: 13 residues. This CDR3 reads CASTQQGDGAQHF. As DNA, the CDR3 is TGTGCCAGCACCCAGCAGGGGGACGGGGCCCAGCATTTT. The complete variable domain, with remaining parts taken from reference TRBV7-2 and TRBJ1-5, reads GAGVSQSPSNKVTEKGKDVELRCDPISGHTALYWYRQSLGQGLEFLIYFQGNSAPDKSGLPSDRFSAERTGGSVSTLTIQRTQQEDSAVYLCASTQQGDGAQHFGDGTRLSIL.

J is TRBJ2-3 and V is TRBV15; D is unresolved. This CDR3 is 13 amino acids long. V lost 4 bases to trimming and J lost 0 bases, with 5 bases between them. Germline values: CDR1 LNHNV, CDR2 YYDKDF (reference sequence). CDR3 amino acids: CATSISSTDTQYF. CDR3 nucleotide sequence: TGTGCCACCAGCATATCGAGCACAGATACGCAGTATTTT.

The sample holds a few counts of this clone. The rearrangement uses TRBV29-1 and TRBJ2-3; the match to TRBD2 covers 8 bases. From germline, CDR1 is SQVTM and CDR2 ANQGSEA. The V gene end was trimmed by 6 bases and the J gene end by 2 bases; junction bases not matched to a gene: 4. The CDR3 runs to 13 residues. CDR3 loop: CSVRGGFTDTQYF. The CDR3 DNA reads as TGCAGCGTCCGCGGGGGGTTCACAGATACGCAGTATTTT.

The chain combines TRBV5-1 with TRBJ2-1; D possibly corresponds to TRBD2 (6 bases). Germline-derived CDR1 and CDR2 are SGHRS and YFSETQ. The CDR3 totals 16 residues. V was shortened by 5 bases and J by 2 bases, with 17 bases between the two germline ends. CDR3 region: CASSPQAGLAYNEQFF. The CDR3 DNA reads TGCGCCAGCAGTCCCCAGGCGGGGCTCGCCTACAATGAGCAGTTCTTC.

This chain uses TRBV11-2 with TRBJ2-3; possible D gene TRBD1, 5 bases. CDR3 length: 16 amino acids. V was pared by 6 bases and J by 4 bases, with 20 bases between. Germline loops: CDR1 SGHAT, CDR2 FQNNGV. This CDR3 reads CASRSVGLFVADTQYF. CDR3 in DNA: TGTGCCAGCAGATCAGTGGGGCTTTTTGTAGCAGATACGCAGTATTTT.

The CDR3 DNA is TGTGCCAGTAGTATAAGGGCTAGCGGCGGCCCCTACAATGAGCAGTTCTTC. This codes for CASSIRASGGPYNEQFF. The chain joins TRBV19 to TRBJ2-1; 7 positions agree with TRBD2. The germline CDR1 and CDR2 sequences are LNHDA and SQIVND (reference sequence). Trimming removed 2 bases from V and 2 bases from J; junction bases left unmatched: 9. This CDR3 is 17 amino acids long.

The V call is TRBV5-5, the J call TRBJ2-7; possible D gene TRBD2, 6 bases. The CDR3 is 16 amino acids. V lost 4 bases and J 2 bases, leaving 19 bases between the germline ends. CDR1 is SGHKS, CDR2 YYEKEE, per germline (reference sequence). The CDR3 bases are TGTGCCAGCAGCCGTACAGGAGGGGACTTCGCCTACGAGCAGTACTTC. The encoded protein is CASSRTGGDFAYEQYF.

The chain uses TRBV5-6 and TRBJ2-5; 7 nucleotides align to TRBD2. From germline, CDR1 is SGHDT and CDR2 YYEEEE. The trim removed 2 bases at V and 2 bases at J, leaving 12 bases unmatched. This CDR3 is built from 17 residues. The DNA for the CDR3 is TGTGCCAGCAGCTTTGGGGGAGGGGCACGCGCGCAAGAGACCCAGTACTTC. Its translation: CASSFGGGARAQETQYF.

The rearrangement joins TRBV9 to TRBJ2-1; D may be TRBD1 (5 bases). V was cut by 0 bases and J by 0 bases, with 10 bases left in between. Germline V gene data show CDR1 as SGDLS and CDR2 as YYNGEE. The CDR3 loop spans 16 amino acids. The CDR3 sequence: CASSVAFQGSYNEQFF. CDR3 nucleotides: TGTGCCAGCAGCGTAGCTTTCCAGGGCTCCTACAATGAGCAGTTCTTC.

The rearrangement uses TRBV18 and TRBJ1-1; D unclear. Trimming removed 5 bases at V and 1 base at J, with 8 bases between. Germline CDR1 is KGHSH and CDR2 is LQKENI. This CDR3 comprises 13 residues. CDR3 coding DNA: TGTGCCAGCTCATCTGACAAGAACACTGAAGCTTTCTTT. This encodes CASSSDKNTEAFF.

This chain connects TRBV6-4 to TRBJ2-1, with D perhaps matching TRBD2 (7 bases). V lost 2 bases, J lost 8 bases, and 13 bases lay in between. This CDR3 has 14 amino acids. CDR1 is MRHNA, CDR2 SNTAGT, per germline. CDR3 sequence reads: CASSDGGGGDEQFF. The CDR3 DNA sequence: TGTGCCAGCAGTGACGGCGGGGGCGGGGATGAGCAGTTCTTC.

The chain uses TRBV7-6 and TRBJ2-3, with TRBD2 identical over 10 bases. The CDR3 has 16 residues. V lost 1 base and J lost 2; bases outside the gene matches: 3. Germline assignment: CDR1 SGHVS and CDR2 FNYEAQ. The CDR3 here is CASSLVSGGTTDTQYF. CDR3 bases: TGTGCCAGCAGCTTAGTTAGCGGGGGGACCACAGATACGCAGTATTTT.

About this clone: The identical CDR3 is also encoded by other nucleotide sequences in the sample. This rearrangement joins TRBV13 to TRBJ2-1; D is perhaps TRBD1 (7 bases). Trimming left V 5 bases short and J 7 bases short, with 21 bases between. CDR3 length equals 16 residues. From germline, CDR1 is PRHDT and CDR2 FYEKMQ (reference sequence). CDR3 coding DNA: TGTGCCAGCAGCCGCCTACTAGCAGGGGGGCGGAATGAGCAGTTCTTC. Residues: CASSRLLAGGRNEQFF. Combining the CDR3 with reference TRBV13 and TRBJ2-1 gives the whole variable domain AAGVIQSPRHLIKEKRETATLKCYPIPRHDTVYWYQQGPGQDPQFLISFYEKMQSDKGSIPDRFSAQQFSDYHSELNMSSLELGDSALYFCASSRLLAGGRNEQFFGPGTRLTVL.

The chain uses TRBV5-5 and TRBJ2-7; 11 bases are shared with TRBD2. The CDR3 sequence is 15 residues long. Trimming took 4 bases from V and 1 from J; bases not matched to a gene: 4. Germline V CDR1 and CDR2: SGHKS, YYEKEE (reference sequence). CDR3 DNA: TGTGCCAGCAGCCGACGACTAGCGGGGTCCTACGAGCAGTACTTC. Residues: CASSRRLAGSYEQYF.

This clone was found a few times. The chain is built from TRBV5-5 and TRBJ2-7, with D maybe TRBD1 (6 bases). Trimming took 0 bases from V and 5 from J, leaving 15 bases between them. Per the germline V gene, CDR1 is SGHKS and CDR2 is YYEKEE (reference sequence). This CDR3 spans 15 amino acids. CDR3 in amino acids: CASSLGRGEFHEQYF. The CDR3 bases are TGTGCCAGCAGCTTGGGCAGGGGCGAATTCCACGAGCAGTACTTC.

This rearrangement joins TRBV4-1 to TRBJ2-2; the match to TRBD2 covers 9 bases. Germline assignment: CDR1 MGHRA and CDR2 YSYEKL. The CDR3 consists of 14 residues. The V and J ends lost 2 bases and 5 bases, in that order; junction bases with no gene match: 0. The CDR3 loop reads CASSQLAGTGELFF. In DNA, the CDR3 is TGCGCCAGCAGCCAACTAGCGGGGACCGGGGAGCTGTTTTTT.

This sequence joins TRBV5-6 and TRBJ2-7, with TRBD1 identical over 8 bases. CDR1 and CDR2 (germline): SGHDT, YYEEEE. This CDR3 has 13 residues. V lost 4 bases and J lost 3; bases outside the gene matches: 3. The chain's CDR3 is CASSRQGIYEQYF. CDR3 nucleotides: TGTGCCAGCAGCCGACAGGGGATCTACGAGCAGTACTTC.

The chain has TRBV28 and TRBJ1-2; no definite D call. V lost 3 bases and J lost 4, with 12 bases in between. CDR1 MDHEN and CDR2 SYDVKM come from the germline V gene. The CDR3 consists of 14 residues. The CDR3: CASSLAARGYGYTF. As DNA, the CDR3 is TGTGCCAGCAGTTTGGCCGCACGCGGCTATGGCTACACCTTC.

With regard to this clone: At one end the junction does not follow the germline gene, possibly because of a read error. The chain has TRBV7-9 and TRBJ1-1, with a weak D call TRBD1 (6 bases). The CDR3 consists of 15 residues. CDR1 is SEHNR, CDR2 FQNEAQ, per germline (reference sequence). CDR3 in DNA: TGTGCCGGCAGCCCGATGACAGGAATGAACACTGAAGCTTTCTTT. Amino acids: CAGSPMTGMNTEAFF.